This T cell receptor (beta chain) was documented in a study of OX40 agonist ivuxolimab in advanced cancers. Study-level information: As their treatment, patients were administered ivuxolimab, an agonistic anti-OX40 (CD134) antibody.

Baseline, cycle 4 day 1, and cycle 7 day 1 were the blood sampling points. In germline, CDR1 is SGHAT, CDR2 FQNNGV. V shed 5 bases and J shed 2 bases, with 12 bases lying between them. CDR3 length: 14 residues. Profiling relied on immunoSEQ multiplex PCR, and the TCRdb table lists in-frame clones only, not all of them. The profile shows some 75,000 clones, 85% to 90% of them singletons. The TCR was taken from an adult with an advanced solid tumor such as melanoma, head and neck, liver or kidney cancer. The sample consisted of CD4+ or CD8+ T cells sorted from blood, taken in a trial of the OX40 agonist ivuxolimab. The chain carries TRBV11-2 and TRBJ1-2; D possibly corresponds to TRBD1 (6 bases). In nucleotides, the CDR3 is TGTGCCAGCAGCGAGGGGGGAGGCAACTATGGCTACACCTTC. It specifies CASSEGGGNYGYTF. Using reference TRBV11-2 and TRBJ1-2 for the parts outside the CDR3, the full variable domain is EAGVAQSPRYKIIEKRQSVAFWCNPISGHATLYWYQQILGQGPKLLIQFQNNGVVDDSQLPKDRFSAERLKGVDSTLKIQPAKLEDSAVYLCASSEGGGNYGYTFGSGTRLTVV.